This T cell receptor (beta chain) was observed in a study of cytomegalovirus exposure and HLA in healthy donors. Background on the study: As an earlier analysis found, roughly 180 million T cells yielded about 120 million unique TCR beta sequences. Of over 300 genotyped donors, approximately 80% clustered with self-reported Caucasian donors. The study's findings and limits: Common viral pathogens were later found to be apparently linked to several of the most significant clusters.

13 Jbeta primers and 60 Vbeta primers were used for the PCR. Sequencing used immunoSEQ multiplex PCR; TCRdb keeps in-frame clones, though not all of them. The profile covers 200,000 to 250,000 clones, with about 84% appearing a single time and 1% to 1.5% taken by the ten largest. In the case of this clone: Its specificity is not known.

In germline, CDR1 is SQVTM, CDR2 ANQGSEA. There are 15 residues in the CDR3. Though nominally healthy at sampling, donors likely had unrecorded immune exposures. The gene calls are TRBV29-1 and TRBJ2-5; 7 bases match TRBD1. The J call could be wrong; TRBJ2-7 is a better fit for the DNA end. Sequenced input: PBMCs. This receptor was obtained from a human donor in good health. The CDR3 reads CSVEDLRDRDYEQYF. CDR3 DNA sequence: TGCAGCGTTGAAGATCTCAGGGACAGAGACTACGAGCAGTACTTC.